This T cell receptor beta chain was identified during a study of CD8+ T cells in alopecia areata (dated by TCRdb to between 2017 and 2018). About the full investigation: Treated patients were enrolled in an open-label pilot trial of oral tofacitinib, 5 to 10 mg twice daily, for moderate-to-severe alopecia areata. Scalp clonality was compared among normal scalp (n=4), patchy alopecia areata scalp (n=8), and alopecia totalis/universalis scalp (n=8). Human TCRbeta sequencing covered scalp tissue and sorted CD4+ and CD8+ peripheral blood T cells from patchy and totalis/universalis alopecia areata patients and healthy controls. Tofacitinib was given for 6 to 18 months, followed by 6 months of follow-up off drug to assess delayed response and recurrence. immunoSEQ multiplex PCR using 35 Vbeta forward primers and 13 Jbeta reverse primers was used to amplify TCRbeta CDR3 regions. The study used high-throughput TCRbeta sequencing to examine T cell clonal expansion in alopecia areata, in both the C3H/HeJ mouse model and human patients. The SALT score, which quantifies the percentage of affected scalp surface area, was used to measure disease severity in treated patients. The RNA source kit depended on sample type: the PAXgene miRNA kit for fixed scalp, the miRNeasy kit for PBMCs, and the RNeasy kit for mouse skin. Tofacitinib-treated patients had biopsies at baseline and at 4 and 24 weeks of treatment, with a later scalp biopsy in several patients. Here is what the overall study found, with its caveats: Unlike mouse skin, which is dominated by gammadelta T cells, normal human skin has resident alphabeta T cells that are also sequenced, and this complicates analysis of the scalp TCR repertoire. Because the treated cohort was small and had only one nonresponder, larger studies are needed to examine links between baseline CD8+ expansion and response. Compared with normal scalp, lesional scalp, particularly in alopecia totalis/universalis, had higher clonality and more expanded CD8+ clones, which suggests antigenic drive. Tofacitinib significantly lowered scalp clonality and the number of expanded CD8+ clones among the top 100 scalp clones. Many expanded lesional clones were found to persist in scalp and blood during tofacitinib treatment, and relapse after treatment cessation may be partly explained by this persistence. Shared TCR sequences between patients were less evident than in mice, which may be partly attributable to HLA diversity in the patient population.

Sample time point, as interpreted from the label and publication: about 4 weeks on oral tofacitinib. This sample's treatment or condition label indicates: oral pan-JAK inhibitor, 5-10 mg twice daily. Peripheral blood and lesional scalp punch biopsies were obtained from patients with alopecia areata. PBMCs were isolated by density centrifugation and stained for CD3, CD4 and CD8, and CD4+ and CD8+ T cells were sorted on a FACSAria. There are a few counts of this clone. Its specific antigen is unknown. Within one base of it there is no much larger clone, and no base qualities were kept. CDR1 and CDR2 are read off the germline V gene as SQVTM and ANQGSEA. The CDR3 covers 13 residues, taking in both the cysteine and the phenylalanine. Only the CDR3 portion is preserved as DNA: 39 bases, with reading frame beginning at the first base. The germline ends are 13 bases apart after V is trimmed by 7 bases and J by 0 bases.

The library was generated by the immunoSEQ multiplex PCR assay. To provide template for TCR sequencing, every sample had RNA extracted and reverse transcribed into cDNA. SuperScript III was used to make first-strand cDNA, primed with a 2:1 mix of oligo-dT and random hexamers. A synthetic immune receptor repertoire was used to assess amplification bias, and residual bias was removed computationally. Under the source paper's analysis protocol: After raw reads were preprocessed to remove errors, the CDR3 was defined following IMGT conventions as running from the conserved cysteine to phenylalanine. To get clonality, Shannon entropy was normalized by log2 of the number of productive unique TCRs and the result was subtracted from 1. Whether each scalp clone was CD4 or CD8 was inferred by checking scalp TCRbeta sequences against the CD4 and CD8 repertoires from sorted blood. Here the immuneACCESS table is served through TCRdb, limited to in-frame sequences with V and J called. Missing clones are a known gap in these copies; in checked studies unresolved V genes cover under half, and the rest lacks a known reason. V and J calls plus clone size are reproduced from that table; the DNA served to infer D and trimming. In this sample the table shows more than 90,000 clones, around 58% of which occur a single time. The top ten constitute more than 25% of the sample.

The sequence derives from a human donor with alopecia areata. The rearranged segments are TRBV29-1 and TRBJ2-7; the D gene is perhaps TRBD2, on 6 matching bases. Sequencing used CD8+ T cells sorted from blood, obtained at week 4, from a patient treated with tofacitinib. The CDR3 reads CSARLGGSYEQYF. The sequenced DNA is TGCAGCGCCAGATTGGGGGGCTCCTACGAGCAGTACTTC.